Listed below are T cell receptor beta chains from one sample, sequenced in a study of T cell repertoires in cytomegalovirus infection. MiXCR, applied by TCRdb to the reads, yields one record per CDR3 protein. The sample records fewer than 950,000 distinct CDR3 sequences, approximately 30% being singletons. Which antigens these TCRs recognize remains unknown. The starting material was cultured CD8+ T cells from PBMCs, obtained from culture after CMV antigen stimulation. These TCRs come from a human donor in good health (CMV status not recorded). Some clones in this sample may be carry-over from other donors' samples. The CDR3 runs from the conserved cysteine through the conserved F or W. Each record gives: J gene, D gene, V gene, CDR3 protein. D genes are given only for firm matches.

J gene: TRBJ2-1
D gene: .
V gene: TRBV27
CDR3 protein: CASSLGSRNNEQFF

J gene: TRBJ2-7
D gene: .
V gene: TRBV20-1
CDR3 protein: CSARDQGGINEQYF

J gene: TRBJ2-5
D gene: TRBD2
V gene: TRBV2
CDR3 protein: CASSVFGTSVLQETQYF

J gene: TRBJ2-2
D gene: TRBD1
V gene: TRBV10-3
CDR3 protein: CAISERTGYTGELFF

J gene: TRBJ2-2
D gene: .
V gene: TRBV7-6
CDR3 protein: CASSLGQGHTGELFF

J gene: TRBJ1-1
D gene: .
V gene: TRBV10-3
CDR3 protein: CAISASSQHFNTEAFF

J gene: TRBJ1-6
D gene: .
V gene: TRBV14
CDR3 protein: CASSQEGVGDSPLHF

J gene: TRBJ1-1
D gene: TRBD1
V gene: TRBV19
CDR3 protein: CASSHRGPNTEAFF

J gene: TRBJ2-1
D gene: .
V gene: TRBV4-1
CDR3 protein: CASSQDRLAKNEQFF

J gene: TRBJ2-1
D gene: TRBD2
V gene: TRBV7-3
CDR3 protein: CASSSGLAGGVGDEQFF

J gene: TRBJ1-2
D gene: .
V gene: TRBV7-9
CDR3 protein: CASTPPGGGRNYGYTF

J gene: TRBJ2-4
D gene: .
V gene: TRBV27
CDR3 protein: CASSLTGMKNIQYF

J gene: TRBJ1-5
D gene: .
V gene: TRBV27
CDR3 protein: CASSFSVGNQPQHF

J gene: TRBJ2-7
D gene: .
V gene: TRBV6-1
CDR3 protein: CASSKGTAGSYEQYF

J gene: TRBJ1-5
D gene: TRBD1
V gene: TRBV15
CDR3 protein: CATWTGGLQPQHF

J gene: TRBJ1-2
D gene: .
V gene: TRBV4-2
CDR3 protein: CASSQDLGGYGYTF

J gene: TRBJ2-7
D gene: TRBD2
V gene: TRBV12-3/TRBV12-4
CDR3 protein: CASNRAGGYEQYF

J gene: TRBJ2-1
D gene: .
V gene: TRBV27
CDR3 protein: CATQTGVSYNEQFF

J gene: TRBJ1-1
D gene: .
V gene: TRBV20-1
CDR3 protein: CSAIHVRGVRPEAFF

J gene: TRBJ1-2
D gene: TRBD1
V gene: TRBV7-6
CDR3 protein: CASSLAIGTGGTYGYTF

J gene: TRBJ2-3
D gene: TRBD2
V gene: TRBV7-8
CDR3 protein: CATTGLAGLDTQYF

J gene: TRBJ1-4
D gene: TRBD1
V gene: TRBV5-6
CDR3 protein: CASSSDRDANEKLFF

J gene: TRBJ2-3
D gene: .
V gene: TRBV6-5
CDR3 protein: CASSYSEVEGEVTDTQYF

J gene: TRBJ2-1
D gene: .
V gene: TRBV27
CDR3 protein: CASSPLPFGGGDEQFF

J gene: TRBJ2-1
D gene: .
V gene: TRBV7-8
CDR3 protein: CASSLEDWTPTKSYNEQFF

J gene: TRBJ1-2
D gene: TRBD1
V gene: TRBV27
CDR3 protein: CASSPDRVFYGYTF

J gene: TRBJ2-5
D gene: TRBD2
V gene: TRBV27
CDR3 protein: CASSLSAGDIETQYF

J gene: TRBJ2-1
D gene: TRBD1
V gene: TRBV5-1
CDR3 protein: CASRKGAIEQFF

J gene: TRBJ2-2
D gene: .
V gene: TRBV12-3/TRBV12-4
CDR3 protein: CASSPGSHGSGELFF

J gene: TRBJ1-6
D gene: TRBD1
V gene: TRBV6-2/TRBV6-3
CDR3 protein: CASQGTENSPLHF

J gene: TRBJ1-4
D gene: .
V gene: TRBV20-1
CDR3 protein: CSARDYRGSLEKLFF

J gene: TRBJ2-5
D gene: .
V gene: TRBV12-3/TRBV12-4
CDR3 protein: CASSGIGVDQETQYF

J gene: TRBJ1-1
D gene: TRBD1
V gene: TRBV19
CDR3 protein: CASSYLTGVVEAFF

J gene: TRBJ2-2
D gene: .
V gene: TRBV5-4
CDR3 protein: CASSLRREVGTGELFF

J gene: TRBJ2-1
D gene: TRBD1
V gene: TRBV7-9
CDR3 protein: CASSRGTGPGGHNEQFF

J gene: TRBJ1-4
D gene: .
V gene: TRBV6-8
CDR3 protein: CASSYSKKRTNEKLFF

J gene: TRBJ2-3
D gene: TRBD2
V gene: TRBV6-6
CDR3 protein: CASSPTSGGVLGTDTQYF

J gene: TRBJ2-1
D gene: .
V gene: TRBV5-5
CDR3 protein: CASAAQTYNEQFF

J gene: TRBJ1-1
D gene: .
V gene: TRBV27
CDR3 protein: CVTGTLNTEAFF

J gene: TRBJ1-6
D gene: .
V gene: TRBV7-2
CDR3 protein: CASSLRGRSYNSPLHF

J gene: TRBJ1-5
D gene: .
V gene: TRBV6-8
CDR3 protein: CVSNGRNVGFSNQPQHF

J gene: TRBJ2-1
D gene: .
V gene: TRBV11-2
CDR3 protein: CASSFLYVGVSFF

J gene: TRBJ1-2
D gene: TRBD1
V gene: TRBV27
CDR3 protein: CASSLSYPPGQGNYGYTF

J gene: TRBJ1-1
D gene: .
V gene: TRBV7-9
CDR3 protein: CASSLIRNEAFF

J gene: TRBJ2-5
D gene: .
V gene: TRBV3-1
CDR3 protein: CASSQEWRSQETQYF

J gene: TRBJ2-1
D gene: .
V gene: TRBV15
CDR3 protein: CATSRADNEQFF

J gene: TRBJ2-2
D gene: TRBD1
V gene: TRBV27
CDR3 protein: CASGTGGVLTGELFF

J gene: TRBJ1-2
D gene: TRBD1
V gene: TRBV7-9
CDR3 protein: CASSSTGAPNYGYTF

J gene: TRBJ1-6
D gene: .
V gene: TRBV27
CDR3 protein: CATRTGSNSPLHF

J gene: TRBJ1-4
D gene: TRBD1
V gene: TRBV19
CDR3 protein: CASKSGTANEKLFF

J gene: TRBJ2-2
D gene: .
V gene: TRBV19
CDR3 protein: CASSIVGSAGELFF

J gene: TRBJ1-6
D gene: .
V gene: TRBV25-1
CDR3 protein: CASVAGDSYNSPLHF

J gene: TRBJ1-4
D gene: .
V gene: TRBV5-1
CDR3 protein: CASSLASVATNEKLFF